The rows below give T cell receptor beta chains drawn from one sample of a study of T-cell memory formation after mild COVID-19. TCRdb fed the 5' RACE reads into MiXCR, producing one record per CDR3 protein. This repertoire shows some 150,000 distinct CDR3 sequences, approximately 21% found once; its top ten account for 2% to 2.5%. Sequenced material: PBMCs or a T cell subset sorted from them (not recorded which). These receptors originate from an adult woman who had mild COVID-19 (a few samples of this study predate the infection). Cell type and time point are not known. The CDR3 runs from the conserved cysteine through the conserved F or W. The D gene is left open where the match is weak. The size entry is marked missing in some rows and otherwise reads once, few, many or a size class.

V gene	D gene	clone size	J gene	CDR3 DNA	CDR3 protein
TRBV29-1	NA	NA	TRBJ2-5	TGCAGCGTTGTACGGGGGGCGCTGGGAAATCGAGAGACCCAGTACTTC	CSVVRGALGNRETQYF
TRBV10-3	NA	NA	TRBJ2-1	TGTGCCATCAGTGAGCCATCCAAGCGGAGTGTTTCCTACAATGAGCAGTTCTTC	CAISEPSKRSVSYNEQFF
TRBV10-3	NA	many	TRBJ2-7	TGTGCCCCAACGCTCGAGGGGTACGAGCAGTACTTC	CAPTLEGYEQYF
TRBV3-1	NA	few	TRBJ1-2	TGTGCCAGCAGCCGCCGCGGAGCTAACTATGGCTACACCTTC	CASSRRGANYGYTF
TRBV5-6	TRBD1	many	TRBJ2-3	TGTGCCAGCAGCTTGTACGAAGGACAGGGACGGAATACGCAGTATTTT	CASSLYEGQGRNTQYF
TRBV20-1	NA	NA	TRBJ1-1	TGCAGTGCTAAGTACGGGAACACTGAAGCTTTCTTT	CSAKYGNTEAFF
TRBV2	TRBD1	NA	TRBJ1-2	TGTGCCAGCAGCTCGCTTCCCCGACAGGGAGGGGGGAACTATGGCTACACCTTC	CASSSLPRQGGGNYGYTF
TRBV3-1	NA	NA	TRBJ2-1	TGTGCCAGCAGCCAAGGAGTACACTCCTACAATGAGCAGTTCTTC	CASSQGVHSYNEQFF
TRBV7-9	NA	few	TRBJ2-7	TGTGCCAGCAGCCAGATCTCACGCTACGAGCAGTACTTC	CASSQISRYEQYF
TRBV20-1	TRBD2	NA	TRBJ2-2	TGCAGTGGGACTAGCGGGGGCACCGGGGAGCTGTTTTTT	CSGTSGGTGELFF
TRBV20-1	TRBD2	NA	TRBJ2-7	TGCAGTGCTGCGCTTAGCGGGAGGGCCTACGAGCAGTACTTC	CSAALSGRAYEQYF
TRBV5-6	TRBD2	few	TRBJ2-1	TGTGCCAGCAGCTTGGTTAGCGGGGGGGAGTTCTTC	CASSLVSGGEFF
TRBV5-1	TRBD1	NA	TRBJ2-5	TGCGCCAGCAGCTCTACCGGACAGGCGCAGTGGGAGACCCAGTACTTC	CASSSTGQAQWETQYF
TRBV3-1	NA	NA	TRBJ2-7	TGTGCCAGCAGGAAGGGAGAGTACGAGCAGTACTTC	CASRKGEYEQYF